This T cell receptor (beta chain) is from a study of blood T cells in healthy people across ages (dated by TCRdb to between 2014 and 2017). Study-wide context: Template switching captured roughly one uniquely barcoded TCR beta cDNA molecule per two T cells in model experiments. Four age groups were formed from the donors: young (average approximately 15 years), middle-aged (approximately 40), aged (approximately 60) and long-lived (about 75). Using the same blood draw, the study looked at two additional independent replicas of 1 million unique cDNA reads for two donors, one aged 18 to 29 and the other aged 80 or older. To avoid experimental bias, donors of different ages were spread randomly across the sequencing lanes. To track age-related changes in TCR beta repertoire diversity, the study relied on deep sequencing normalized with unique cDNA molecular identifiers.

The CDR3 covers 12 residues, taking in both the cysteine and the phenylalanine. Of the read, only the CDR3 DNA is kept; its 36 bases are in frame from base 1. Relative to germline, V is missing 6 bases and J is missing 5 bases, with 5 bases of the junction outside any gene match. As encoded in the germline V gene, CDR1 is SQVTM while CDR2 is ANQGSEA. The library was generated by 5' RACE. TCRdb shows the sequencer as Illumina HiSeq 2500. The second PCR ran for roughly 7 to 12 cycles and used a J-beta primer mix along with a sample-barcoded 5' primer. A unique molecular identifier was introduced onto each TCR beta cDNA molecule by a template-switch 5' adaptor carrying 12 random nucleotides. Each sample yielded at least 3 million CDR3-containing paired-end reads. The Mint cDNA synthesis kit, primed by a TRBC-specific oligonucleotide, was used to synthesize first-strand cDNA from all RNA. After uracil-DNA glycosylase treatment, a first 18-cycle PCR used universal primers M1SS and BC2_uni_R on all cDNA. The original pipeline was this. Normalization of each sample was performed by random selection of 1 million high-quality reads, each carrying a distinct molecular identifier. Instead of being binned into consensus sequences, reads with shared molecular identifiers were discarded. MiTCR, run with a Q25 quality threshold and the strictest error-elimination algorithm, handled CDR3 identification, clonotype clustering and error correction. A nonparametric unseen species model using Euler transformation provided a lower-bound estimate of total TCR beta diversity. The public reads were quality trimmed at Q25 with fastp and then assembled into clones with MiXCR by TCRdb, keeping productive beta chains. When rows share a CDR3 protein, they turn into one entry using the most common DNA and genes. The V and J calls shown here were made by TCRdb, not taken from the authors' results. The sample contains some 880,000 distinct CDR3 sequences, about 36% of them found a single time. Jointly, the top ten make up approximately 13% of the sample.

Donors were roughly 40 systemically healthy Caucasian individuals from Russia aged about 6 to 100 years. Ten milliliters of peripheral blood were drawn from each donor into EDTA-treated Vacutainer tubes. Ficoll-Paque density-gradient centrifugation was used to isolate PBMCs, with at least 6.5 million per sample. Total RNA, at least 5 micrograms per sample, was extracted from PBMCs with Trizol reagent. Naive CD45RAhigh/CD27high T cell percentages were measured by flow cytometry on a PBMC aliquot from every donor. The paper as a whole reports these results and caveats: As age increased, observed TCR beta diversity per million T cells dropped in a roughly linear way, and a significant reduction was already evident by age 40. Estimates of total diversity based on one million sequenced T cells were regarded as lower bounds and as underestimates. Because donor CMV infection status was unknown, age-related changes in expanded clonotypes were potentially confounded. Since profiling was done on bulk unsorted PBMCs, naive and antigen-experienced compartments could not be conclusively compared. Compared with the aged group, the long-lived group had more naive CD4+ T cells, fewer expanded clones and increased TCR diversity, a pattern suggesting age selection. A strong correlation was found between observed TCR beta diversity and the percentage of naive T cells measured by flow cytometry.

This clonotype was counted only a few times. Its antigen specificity is not known. No per-base quality is available; no much larger clone lies one base away. Material for sequencing was blood. The chain was built from TRBV29-1 and TRBJ2-5; the junction holds 8 bases that match TRBD2. The sequence was collected from a young man in good health. CDR3 sequence: CSVGTRGETQYF. The DNA sequence is TGCAGCGTGGGGACTAGAGGGGAGACCCAGTACTTC.